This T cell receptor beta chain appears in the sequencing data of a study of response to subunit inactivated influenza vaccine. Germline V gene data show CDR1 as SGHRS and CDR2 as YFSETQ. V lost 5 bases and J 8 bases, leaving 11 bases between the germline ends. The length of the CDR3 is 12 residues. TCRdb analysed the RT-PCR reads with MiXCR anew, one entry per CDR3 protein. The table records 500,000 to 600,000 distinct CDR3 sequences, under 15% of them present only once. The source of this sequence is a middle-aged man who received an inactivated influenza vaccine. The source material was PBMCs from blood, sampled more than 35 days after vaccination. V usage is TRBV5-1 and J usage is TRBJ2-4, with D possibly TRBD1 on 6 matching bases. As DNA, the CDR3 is TGCGCCAGCAGTACACAGGGTGACATTCAGTACTTC. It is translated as CASSTQGDIQYF.